The 16 T cell receptor beta chains given below trace back to one sample, sequenced in a study of radiotherapy plus CTLA-4 blockade in lung cancer. The method was immunoSEQ multiplex PCR; TCRdb's version includes in-frame clones alone and lacks a portion of them. The sample carries approximately 99,000 clones, around 88% recorded once. Material: peripheral blood, obtained from a patient treated with radiotherapy plus ipilimumab. Receptors were obtained from a human donor with non-small cell lung cancer that progressed on radiotherapy plus ipilimumab.

This clone was seen only once. The DNA for the CDR3 is TGTGCCAGCAGTTTAGAAGGGACAGGGAAATCCTACGAGCAGTACTTC. It specifies CASSLEGTGKSYEQYF. V usage is TRBV28 and J usage is TRBJ2-7; TRBD1 matches 9 bases. CDR3 length equals 16 residues. With V trimmed by 2 bases and J by 1 base, 6 bases remained unmatched. Germline V gives CDR1 MDHEN, CDR2 SYDVKM.

The chain carries TRBV5-4 and TRBJ2-3, with D possibly being TRBD2 (6 bases). Trimming pared 4 bases from V and 2 bases from J, leaving 14 bases between. This CDR3 is 15 amino acids long. From germline, CDR1 is SGHNT and CDR2 YYREEE (reference sequence). The CDR3 DNA follows: TGTGCCAGCAGCCTACAGCGGGCCTACACAGATACGCAGTATTTT. It codes for CASSLQRAYTDTQYF. The entire variable domain, with the rest obtained from reference TRBV5-4 and TRBJ2-3, is as follows: ETGVTQSPTHLIKTRGQQVTLRCSSQSGHNTVSWYQQALGQGPQFIFQYYREEENGRGNFPPRFSGLQFPNYSSELNVNALELDDSALYLCASSLQRAYTDTQYFGPGTRLTVL.

This chain links TRBV5-1 with TRBJ1-4, with D unclear. CDR1 is SGHRS and CDR2 is YFSETQ in the germline V gene. Trimming left V 3 bases short and J 0 bases short, with 9 bases between. This CDR3 is built from 15 residues. This CDR3 is CASSSTMTTNEKLFF. DNA of the CDR3: TGCGCCAGCAGCTCAACGATGACAACTAATGAAAAACTGTTTTTT.

V usage is TRBV5-1 and J usage is TRBJ2-5, with 8 bases that match TRBD1. The CDR3 sequence is 14 residues long. The V segment lost 3 bases and the J segment 2 bases; nucleotides outside the gene matches: 3. Germline CDR1 is SGHRS and CDR2 is YFSETQ. The CDR3 sequence: CASSSTGAQETQYF. The CDR3 DNA follows: TGCGCCAGCAGCTCGACAGGGGCTCAAGAGACCCAGTACTTC.

The chain employs TRBV7-9 and TRBJ1-2, with 9 positions matching TRBD1. J was trimmed by 6 bases and V by 5 bases; bases with no gene match: 10. Germline V lookup: CDR1 SEHNR, CDR2 FQNEAQ (reference sequence). CDR3 length: 15 amino acids. In DNA form, the CDR3 reads TGTGCCAGCAGCACAGGAGGGACAGGGTCTAATGGCTACACCTTC. Protein: CASSTGGTGSNGYTF.

Regarding this clone: Here the CDR3 omits its conserved ending phenylalanine or tryptophan, so a read error is the likely source. The chain joins TRBV6-1 to TRBJ1-4; D may be TRBD1 (6 bases). Germline loops: CDR1 MNHNS, CDR2 SASEGT. V lost 4 bases and J lost 7, with 19 bases in between. The CDR3 contains 16 residues. In nucleotides, the CDR3 is TGTGCCAGCAGTGGAGCCTCAGGGGCCGCCGGTGAAAAACTGTTTCTT. The encoded protein is CASSGASGAAGEKLFL.

The CDR3 sequence is CASSVAGGPLAGTDTQYF. The DNA for the CDR3 is TGTGCCAGCAGCGTAGCGGGAGGGCCCCTAGCCGGCACAGATACGCAGTATTTT. The J gene is TRBJ2-3, the V gene TRBV9, with 8 positions matching TRBD2. This CDR3 comprises 18 residues. Germline V CDR1 and CDR2: SGDLS, YYNGEE. With 0 bases clipped from V and 1 base from J, the junction kept 10 bases outside the gene matches.

This rearrangement joins TRBV5-4 to TRBJ2-1; the match to TRBD2 covers 7 bases. The V and J ends lost 3 bases and 2 bases, in that order; junction bases with no gene match: 11. The CDR3 has 17 amino acids. CDR1 is SGHNT and CDR2 is YYREEE in the germline V gene (reference sequence). Here the CDR3 DNA reads TGTGCCAGCAGCTGGGGGGGTGGGGCCACGCCCTACAATGAGCAGTTCTTC. This codes for CASSWGGGATPYNEQFF.

The J gene is TRBJ1-1, the V gene TRBV19, with D tentatively TRBD1 (5 bases). CDR1 and CDR2 (germline): LNHDA, SQIVND (reference sequence). The V end lost 3 bases, the J end lost 5 bases, and 10 bases lay between the germline ends. The CDR3 has 13 residues. In nucleotides, the CDR3 is TGTGCCAGTAGTATCCGGGGGTGGACTGAAGCTTTCTTT. Amino acids: CASSIRGWTEAFF.

The gene calls are TRBV9 and TRBJ1-1, with D unclear. CDR3 length: 13 amino acids. V was shortened by 4 bases and J by 1 base, with 8 bases between the two germline ends. The germline V gene encodes CDR1 SGDLS and CDR2 YYNGEE. CDR3 sequence (DNA): TGTGCCAGCAGCCCGGACGGGAACACTGAAGCTTTCTTT. This codes for CASSPDGNTEAFF.

This clone appeared a few times. This chain joins TRBV5-1 and TRBJ1-2; 11 bases map to TRBD1. Germline CDR1 SGHRS, CDR2 YFSETQ. After removal of 4 bases from V and 8 bases from J, the junction contained 7 bases not matched to a gene. This CDR3 contains 14 residues. The CDR3 loop reads CASSAGQGGRGYTF. The CDR3 bases are TGCGCCAGCAGCGCGGGACAGGGGGGGCGGGGCTACACCTTC.

In this sample, this clone turned up once. This chain joins TRBV15 and TRBJ1-1; D call uncertain. Germline lookup yields CDR1 LNHNV and CDR2 YYDKDF (reference sequence). Trimming left V 7 bases short and J 5 bases short, with 14 bases between. This CDR3 is built from 13 residues. The CDR3 loop reads CATTSQVGTEAFF. CDR3 sequence (DNA): TGTGCCACCACCTCGCAGGTGGGAACTGAAGCTTTCTTT.

This clone has more than one count but fewer than ten. V gene TRBV2 combines with J gene TRBJ2-1; 9 bases are shared with TRBD2. CDR1 and CDR2 from the germline V gene are SNHLY and FYNNEI. J gave up 4 bases and V 5 bases, and 6 bases lay outside the gene matches. The CDR3 loop spans 15 amino acids. DNA for the CDR3: TGTGCCAGCAGTTTAGCGGGAGTGGGGTACAATGAGCAGTTCTTC. This gives the protein CASSLAGVGYNEQFF.

The genes are TRBV9 and TRBJ2-3, with 7 bases identical to TRBD2. The V and J ends lost 4 bases and 4 bases, in that order; junction bases with no gene match: 9. Germline CDR1 SGDLS, CDR2 YYNGEE. CDR3 length: 15 residues. Here the CDR3 reads CASSPSGTTSDTQYF. CDR3 nucleotide sequence: TGTGCCAGCAGCCCCAGCGGGACTACGTCAGATACGCAGTATTTT.

The chain combines TRBV5-1 with TRBJ2-3, with D perhaps TRBD1 or TRBD2 (5 bases each). Germline CDR1 and CDR2: SGHRS and YFSETQ. The CDR3 extends over 15 amino acids. Trimming took 2 bases from V and 3 from J, leaving 13 bases between them. The CDR3 here is CASSFHGGTTDTQYF. CDR3 nucleotide sequence: TGCGCCAGCAGCTTTCATGGGGGAACTACAGATACGCAGTATTTT. Based on the CDR3 plus reference TRBV5-1 and TRBJ2-3, the full variable domain is KAGVTQTPRYLIKTRGQQVTLSCSPISGHRSVSWYQQTPGQGLQFLFEYFSETQRNKGNFPGRFSGRQFSNSRSEMNVSTLELGDSALYLCASSFHGGTTDTQYFGPGTRLTVL.

The genes are TRBV6-5 and TRBJ1-1, with D uncertain. Germline CDR1 MNHEY, CDR2 SVGAGI. The V gene lost 7 bases and the J gene lost 1 base, with 13 bases spanning the gap. The CDR3 covers 14 residues. The CDR3 region is CASTDSASNTEAFF. The CDR3 nucleotides read TGTGCCAGCACCGACTCCGCCTCGAACACTGAAGCTTTCTTT.